This T cell receptor (beta chain) was sequenced in a study of blood T cell repertoires in COVID-19 (dated by TCRdb to between 2020 and 2021). For context, the study as a whole: Samples from collaborators originated in the United States, Italy and Spain and spanned both the acute and convalescent phases of COVID-19. The repertoires were released in a freely available public database intended as a resource for research on the immune response to SARS-CoV-2. The material from the prospective study consisted of cDNA or gDNA derived from T cells, B-cell-depleted T cells, or PBMCs. Sample metadata almost always included a de-identified subject ID, COVID-19 status, age in years and sex. The dataset comprised deeply sampled blood TCRbeta repertoires from subjects exposed to, actively infected with, or recovered from COVID-19. The samples were drawn from two sources: the first 160 participants of the ongoing ImmuneRACE study, and 1,254 subjects contributed by 6 global collaborators. HLA class I and class II types, where available, came from metadata supplied by the sample provider rather than from assay-based typing. What the authors observed across the whole study: The quantity of clinical and demographic metadata differed by source and by participant and was supplied without curation.

TCRbeta CDR3 regions were amplified from genomic DNA using the immunoSEQ Assay, a bias-controlled multiplex PCR. Per the original workflow: Within the assay, amplification of reference gene primers was used to estimate how many nucleated cells each sample contained. To quantify the absolute abundance of each unique TCRbeta CDR3 rearrangement, sequence reads were collapsed and filtered. For each sample, productive Simpson clonality was calculated as the square root of Simpson's diversity index over productive rearrangements. This immuneACCESS table, as held by TCRdb, lists in-frame sequences with V and J called but not all clones. Of the missing ones, under half trace to an unresolved V gene in checked studies; the others have no known cause. The V and J calls and clone size were taken over from that table, and D and trimming were inferred from the DNA. This sample is represented by fewer than 300,000 clones; 65% to 85% of them were singletons. The ten most abundant clones make up 4.5% to 7% of the sample.

The collaborating institutions used their own protocols to collect whole blood in K2EDTA tubes. For TCRbeta analysis, collaborators shipped samples as frozen whole blood, isolated PBMCs, or DNA extracted from either of those sample types. Only one count was recorded for this clone. This receptor's antigen is unknown. Per-nucleotide qualities are absent, and no much larger clonotype sits a single base away. The sample taken for sequencing was peripheral blood. The receptor comes from a man older than 75 with acute or convalescent COVID-19.

The CDR3 sequence is CASSSGLAGGTNEQFF. The DNA reads TGTGCCAGCTCATCGGGACTAGCGGGAGGAACGAATGAGCAGTTCTTC. Here the chain combines TRBV18 and TRBJ2-1; TRBD2 agrees with 15 junctional bases. The germline V end is reduced by 5 bases and the J end by 7 bases; junction bases left unmatched: 6. The germline V gene gives CDR1 as KGHSH and CDR2 as LQKENI. The CDR3 spans 16 residues, from the cysteine through the phenylalanine. Only the CDR3 DNA is retained, 48 bases long and in frame from the first base.